These 32 T cell receptor beta chains originate from one sample sequenced in a study of blood T cell repertoires in COVID-19. TCRdb's table, derived via immunoSEQ multiplex PCR, lists solely in-frame clones and lacks some. The table lists fewer than 150,000 clones, more than 65% of them singletons, with 1.5% to 1.8% in the top ten. The specimen sequenced was peripheral blood. These receptors were taken from a man in his fifties with acute or convalescent COVID-19.

This chain connects TRBV19 to TRBJ1-3; D is unclear. Germline-derived CDR1 and CDR2 are LNHDA and SQIVND (reference sequence). This CDR3 has 13 amino acids. Trimming removed 6 bases from V and 4 bases from J, with 10 bases in between. This chain's CDR3 is CASSEGRGNTIYF. The CDR3 nucleotides are TGTGCCAGTAGCGAGGGCAGAGGAAACACCATATATTTT.

The V gene is TRBV6-5, the J gene TRBJ2-7; D is uncertain. The CDR3 is 14 amino acids. Deletions cut 4 bases from V and 5 bases from J, with 15 bases between. Germline CDR1 is MNHEY and CDR2 is SVGAGI. CDR3 residues: CASSSAPGFNEQYV. The CDR3 region has the DNA TGTGCCAGCAGTTCTGCCCCCGGGTTCAACGAGCAGTACGTC.

The gene calls are TRBV11-2 and TRBJ1-6; D gene ambiguous. There are 14 residues in the CDR3. Germline CDR1 is SGHAT and CDR2 is FQNNGV. Trimming shortened V by 2 bases and J by 7 bases, and 9 bases separated the two germline ends. The CDR3 sequence: CASSLTGQNSPLHF. CDR3 sequence (DNA): TGTGCCAGCAGCTTAACTGGGCAGAATTCACCCCTCCACTTT.

This clone was found a few times. The chain uses TRBV12-3 or TRBV12-4 and TRBJ1-2; 8 positions match TRBD1. V lost 6 bases, J lost 9 bases, and 9 bases stayed unmatched. The CDR3 runs 13 residues. DNA of the CDR3: TGTGCCAGCAGGGGGACCCACAGGGGGAGCTACACCTTC. Translating gives CASRGTHRGSYTF.

This clone was counted between two and nine times. The rearrangement joins TRBV28 to TRBJ1-2; 8 positions match TRBD1. The CDR3 is made up of 14 amino acids. J gave up 4 bases and V 5 bases, and 6 bases lay outside the gene matches. CDR1 and CDR2 from the germline V gene are MDHEN and SYDVKM. The CDR3 sequence is CASSGDRGAYGYTF. The DNA of the CDR3 is TGTGCCAGCAGTGGAGACAGGGGTGCCTATGGCTACACCTTC.

This clone was seen more than once but under ten times. The gene calls are TRBV3-1 (or the pseudogene TRBV3-2) and TRBJ2-2; D uncertain. The CDR3 is made up of 13 amino acids. Germline assignment: CDR1 LGHDT and CDR2 YNNKEL (reference sequence). V shed 3 bases and J shed 7 bases, with 9 bases lying between them. CDR3 coding DNA: TGTGCCAGCAGCCAGGCCTCTCGCGGGGAGCTGTTTTTT. As protein: CASSQASRGELFF.

The V and J genes are TRBV19 and TRBJ1-4; a weak D match, TRBD1 (6 bases). Germline CDR1 is LNHDA and CDR2 is SQIVND (reference sequence). V shed 4 bases and J shed 7 bases, with 13 bases lying between them. There are 14 residues in the CDR3. CDR3 sequence: CASSTIGTLEKLFF. The CDR3 DNA sequence: TGTGCCAGTAGTACCATCGGGACACTTGAAAAACTGTTTTTT.

The rearrangement links TRBV5-1 to TRBJ2-5; 8 positions match TRBD1. CDR1 and CDR2 from the germline V gene are SGHRS and YFSETQ. J was trimmed by 4 bases and V by 3 bases; bases with no gene match: 5. CDR3 length equals 14 residues. Here the CDR3 reads CASSWADRGETQYF. CDR3 DNA: TGCGCCAGCAGCTGGGCCGACAGGGGAGAGACCCAGTACTTC.

The chain recombines TRBV6-5 with TRBJ2-7; D call uncertain. With 5 bases removed from V and 0 bases from J, the gap between germline ends came to 8 bases. The germline CDR1 and CDR2 sequences are MNHEY and SVGAGI. The CDR3 length is 13 residues. As DNA, the CDR3 is TGTGCCAGCAGTCCAACCTACTCCTACGAGCAGTACTTC. It yields the protein CASSPTYSYEQYF.

CDR3 nucleotides: TGTGCCAGTAGTTACGACAGGGGGCTCAATTCACCCCTCCACTTT. This encodes CASSYDRGLNSPLHF. The chain links TRBV19 to TRBJ1-6; 10 nucleotides agree with TRBD1. Germline V gene sequence: CDR1 LNHDA, CDR2 SQIVND (reference sequence). CDR3 size: 15 residues. Trimming removed 5 bases from V and 7 bases from J; junction bases left unmatched: 5. Supplemented by reference TRBV19 and TRBJ1-6, the full variable domain reads DGGITQSPKYLFRKEGQNVTLSCEQNLNHDAMYWYRQDPGQGLRLIYYSQIVNDFQKGDIAEGYSVSREKKESFPLTVTSAQKNPTAFYLCASSYDRGLNSPLHFGNGTRLTVT.

CDR3 in amino acids: CATSRGAYTEAFF. For the CDR3, the DNA is TGTGCCACCAGCAGAGGAGCGTACACTGAAGCTTTCTTT. The rearrangement uses TRBV15 and TRBJ1-1; unclear D gene. Germline V CDR1 and CDR2: LNHNV, YYDKDF (reference sequence). The CDR3 has 13 amino acids. The germline V and J ends were trimmed by 1 base and 3 bases, with 6 bases remaining between them.

V usage is TRBV6-2 or TRBV6-3 and J usage is TRBJ1-6; TRBD1 might be the D (5 bases). This CDR3 is 13 amino acids long. Looked up from germline, CDR1 is MNHEY and CDR2 is SVGEGT. The germline V and J ends were trimmed by 5 bases and 10 bases, with 12 bases remaining between them. The CDR3 DNA reads TGTGCCAGCAGTCCGGTGGGGGGGTCACCCCTCCACTTT. It specifies CASSPVGGSPLHF.

The chain links TRBV5-1 to TRBJ2-5, with D possibly being TRBD2 (7 bases). Per the germline V gene, CDR1 is SGHRS and CDR2 is YFSETQ. CDR3 length equals 13 residues. V was shortened by 4 bases and J by 4 bases, with 11 bases between the two germline ends. The CDR3 DNA is TGCGCCAGCAGCAAGAGGGGGGGAGAGACCCAGTACTTC. This sequence encodes CASSKRGGETQYF.

J is TRBJ2-2 and V is TRBV9, with TRBD1 identical over 8 bases. Germline CDR1 is SGDLS and CDR2 is YYNGEE. This CDR3 spans 14 amino acids. The J segment lost 8 bases and the V segment lost 5 bases, leaving 8 bases of the junction unmatched. The CDR3 region is CASREGQGLGELFF. For the CDR3, the DNA is TGTGCCAGCAGAGAAGGACAGGGTCTGGGGGAGCTGTTTTTT.

The chain uses TRBV6-5 and TRBJ1-5, with D unclear. The CDR3 has 14 residues. The V and J ends lost 0 bases and 0 bases respectively, with 3 bases between them. The V gene's germline CDR1 is MNHEY and CDR2 SVGAGI. The CDR3 loop reads CASSYSYSNQPQHF. As DNA, the CDR3 is TGTGCCAGCAGTTACTCTTATAGCAATCAGCCCCAGCATTTT.

V gene TRBV4-1 combines with J gene TRBJ1-3, with a tentative D call TRBD1 (6 bases). The CDR3 is 16 residues long. Between the trimmed V and J ends, which lost 1 base and 0 bases, there was a span of 10 bases. CDR1 and CDR2 (germline): MGHRA, YSYEKL. CDR3 nucleotides: TGCGCCAGCAGCCAAGTTGGGGGCACCTCTGGAAACACCATATATTTT. Its protein product is CASSQVGGTSGNTIYF.

A few counts support this clone. This chain connects TRBV9 to TRBJ1-6; D unclear. This CDR3 is built from 15 residues. CDR1 SGDLS and CDR2 YYNGEE come from the germline V gene. Between the trimmed V and J ends, which lost 0 bases and 6 bases, there was a span of 10 bases. The CDR3 region is CASSVAARVNSPLHF. DNA for the CDR3: TGTGCCAGCAGCGTAGCTGCCCGGGTTAATTCACCCCTCCACTTT.

The chain joins TRBV11-2 to TRBJ1-4, with D unresolved. Germline CDR1 and CDR2: SGHAT and FQNNGV. V lost 2 bases and J 8 bases, leaving 6 bases between the germline ends. There are 12 residues in the CDR3. The CDR3 DNA reads as TGTGCCAGCAGCTTAAGAGGCGAAAAACTGTTTTTT. Translation gives CASSLRGEKLFF.

The chain uses TRBV12-1 and TRBJ1-5; the DNA was not compared with TRBD1, the D call given in the table. TRBV12-1 is a pseudogene segment. This CDR3 contains 18 residues. The CDR3 loop reads CASSFGGTLTRYNQPQHF. CDR3 nucleotide sequence: TGTGCCAGCAGCTTTGGAGGGACACTGACCCGGTACAATCAGCCCCAGCATTTT.

This clone was seen a single time. The chain joins TRBV5-6 to TRBJ2-6; TRBD2 might be the D (5 bases). Germline V gives CDR1 SGHDT, CDR2 YYEEEE. CDR3 length equals 19 residues. V was trimmed by 3 bases and J by 0 bases, leaving 19 bases between them. The CDR3, as DNA: TGTGCCAGCAGCTGGGGAATTGGACTGCTTATCTCTGGGGCCAACGTCCTGACTTTC. This sequence encodes CASSWGIGLLISGANVLTF.

This chain connects TRBV10-3 to TRBJ1-5, with 8 bases fitting TRBD1. The CDR3 runs to 15 residues. CDR1 ENHRY and CDR2 SYGVKD come from the germline V gene. The J segment lost 6 bases and the V segment lost 4 bases, leaving 8 bases of the junction unmatched. The CDR3 DNA reads TGTGCCATCAGTGCCGACAGGGGAGCGGGTCAGCCCCAGCATTTT. Its translation: CAISADRGAGQPQHF.

V usage is TRBV5-1 and J usage is TRBJ2-4; 7 bases are shared with TRBD1. Trimming at V came to 5 bases and at J to 6 bases, leaving 8 bases not matched to a gene. CDR3 length: 14 amino acids. CDR1 is SGHRS and CDR2 is YFSETQ in the germline V gene. CDR3 residues: CASSPDRAINIQYF. The CDR3 bases are TGCGCCAGCAGTCCCGACAGGGCTATAAACATTCAGTACTTC.

The chain has TRBV2 and TRBJ1-6, with 7 nucleotides matching TRBD1. Germline loops: CDR1 SNHLY, CDR2 FYNNEI. CDR3 size: 15 residues. V dropped 6 bases and J dropped 10; count of bases not matched to a gene: 12. The CDR3 bases are TGTGCCAGCAGCGACGCCCGAGACAGGGAATCACCCCTCCACTTT. Residues: CASSDARDRESPLHF. Using reference TRBV2 and TRBJ1-6 for the parts outside the CDR3, the full variable domain is EPEVTQTPSHQVTQMGQEVILRCVPISNHLYFYWYRQILGQKVEFLVSFYNNEISEKSEIFDDQFSVERPDGSNFTLKIRSTKLEDSAMYFCASSDARDRESPLHFGNGTRLTVT.

The chain is built from TRBV27 and TRBJ1-1, with 9 positions matching TRBD1. V gave up 0 bases and J gave up 7 bases; unmatched junction bases: 0. The length of the CDR3 is 13 residues. The germline gives CDR1 MNHEY, CDR2 SMNVEV (reference sequence). The CDR3 DNA follows: TGTGCCAGCAGTTTATCGGACAGGGGTGAAGCTTTCTTT. It encodes CASSLSDRGEAFF.

This clone was seen a few times. The chain recombines TRBV11-2 with TRBJ2-2, with 9 bases fitting TRBD1. Germline V lookup: CDR1 SGHAT, CDR2 FQNNGV. V shed 4 bases, J shed 7 bases, and the junction held 4 bases outside the gene matches. There are 14 residues in the CDR3. The CDR3 loop is CASSSTGGVGELFF. CDR3 in DNA: TGTGCCAGCAGCTCGACAGGGGGAGTCGGGGAGCTGTTTTTT.

The chain combines TRBV28 with TRBJ2-1; 10 nucleotides align to TRBD2. Germline V gene lookup returns CDR1 MDHEN and CDR2 SYDVKM. The CDR3 covers 21 residues. The V segment lost 5 bases and the J segment 1 base; nucleotides outside the gene matches: 20. CDR3 in amino acids: CASSPPYRVAGGKGSYNEQFF. CDR3 DNA sequence: TGTGCCAGCAGTCCCCCCTACAGGGTAGCGGGGGGCAAGGGGTCCTACAATGAGCAGTTCTTC.

This rearrangement joins TRBV12-3 or TRBV12-4 to TRBJ1-2, with 7 bases aligning to TRBD1. V lost 5 bases, J lost 5 bases, and 5 bases stayed unmatched. The CDR3 is 13 residues long. The CDR3 is CASSGGGPYGYTF. The CDR3 DNA reads TGTGCCAGCAGTGGAGGGGGCCCGTATGGCTACACCTTC.

This sequence joins TRBV28 and TRBJ2-6, with unresolved D. V gave up 1 base and J gave up 3 bases, with 4 bases separating them. This CDR3 comprises 14 residues. Germline-derived CDR1 and CDR2 are MDHEN and SYDVKM. The CDR3 bases are TGTGCCAGCAGTTTATCGTTTGGGGCCAACGTCCTGACTTTC. The encoded protein is CASSLSFGANVLTF.

V gene TRBV5-6 combines with J gene TRBJ1-6; D is unclear. V lost 2 bases and J 5 bases, leaving 8 bases between the germline ends. This CDR3 region has 14 residues. CDR1 SGHDT and CDR2 YYEEEE come from the germline V gene. DNA of the CDR3: TGTGCCAGCAGCTTCCAGAACCATAATTCACCCCTCCACTTT. Residues: CASSFQNHNSPLHF.

This rearrangement joins TRBV15 to TRBJ2-7, with a possible D match to TRBD2 (6 bases). Germline values: CDR1 LNHNV, CDR2 YYDKDF (reference sequence). Trimming removed 0 bases from V and 0 bases from J, with 15 bases in between. This CDR3 has 17 amino acids. The CDR3 sequence: CATSRDQVAASSYEQYF. In DNA, the CDR3 is TGTGCCACCAGCAGAGATCAGGTAGCGGCAAGCTCCTACGAGCAGTACTTC.

This rearrangement joins TRBV19 to TRBJ1-5; 10 positions agree with TRBD1. Unmatched junction bases numbered 14, after V lost 6 bases and J lost 9 bases. This CDR3 is 16 amino acids long. Germline CDR1 LNHDA, CDR2 SQIVND (reference sequence). The CDR3 nucleotides are TGTGCCAGTAGCTACCGGGACAGGGGCCCGGGTGCGCCCCAGCATTTT. Protein: CASSYRDRGPGAPQHF. Together with reference TRBV19 and TRBJ1-5, the CDR3 gives the full variable domain: DGGITQSPKYLFRKEGQNVTLSCEQNLNHDAMYWYRQDPGQGLRLIYYSQIVNDFQKGDIAEGYSVSREKKESFPLTVTSAQKNPTAFYLCASSYRDRGPGAPQHFGDGTRLSIL.

There are many counts of this clone. This chain connects TRBV6-6 to TRBJ2-7, with D tentatively TRBD2 (6 bases). CDR1 MNHNY and CDR2 SVGAGI come from the germline V gene (reference sequence). This CDR3 spans 15 amino acids. V was trimmed by 4 bases and J by 0 bases, leaving 13 bases between them. DNA for the CDR3: TGTGCCAGCAGTTCCCTCCAGCGGGTCTCCTACGAGCAGTACTTC. It yields the protein CASSSLQRVSYEQYF.